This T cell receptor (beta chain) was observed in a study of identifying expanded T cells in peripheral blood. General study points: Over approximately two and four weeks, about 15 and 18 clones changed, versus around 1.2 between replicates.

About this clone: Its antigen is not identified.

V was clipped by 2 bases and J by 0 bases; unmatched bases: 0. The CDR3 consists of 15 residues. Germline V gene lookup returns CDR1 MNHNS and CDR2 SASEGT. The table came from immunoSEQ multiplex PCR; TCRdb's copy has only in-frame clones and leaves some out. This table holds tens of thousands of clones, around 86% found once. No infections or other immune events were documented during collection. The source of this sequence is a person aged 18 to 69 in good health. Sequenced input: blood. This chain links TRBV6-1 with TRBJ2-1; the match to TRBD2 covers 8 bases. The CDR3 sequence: CASSELAGSYNEQFF. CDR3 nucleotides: TGTGCCAGCAGTGAACTAGCGGGCTCCTACAATGAGCAGTTCTTC.